What follows are 4 T cell receptor beta chains derived from one specimen sequenced in a study of STAT3 mutations in large granular lymphocyte leukemia. Overall study findings and caveats: At least one immunodominant TCR beta clonotype appeared in every T-cell large granular lymphocyte leukemia patient.

No antigens are known for them. Sequencing used immunoSEQ multiplex PCR; TCRdb keeps in-frame clones, though not all of them. The repertoire holds thousands of clones, with around 58% as singletons. The specimen was peripheral blood mononuclear cells. Source of these receptors: a man in his sixties with T-cell large granular lymphocyte leukemia. Some clones in this sample may be carry-over from other donors' samples.

V usage is TRBV5-1 and J usage is TRBJ2-5, with D tentatively TRBD1 (6 bases). The length of the CDR3 is 13 residues. Germline loops: CDR1 SGHRS, CDR2 YFSETQ. Trimming stripped 0 bases from V and 5 bases from J, with 8 bases between. In DNA, the CDR3 is TGCGCCAGCAGCTTGGAGGGGGATGAGACCCAGTACTTC. Translating gives CASSLEGDETQYF. Variable domain in full (rest from reference TRBV5-1 and TRBJ2-5): KAGVTQTPRYLIKTRGQQVTLSCSPISGHRSVSWYQQTPGQGLQFLFEYFSETQRNKGNFPGRFSGRQFSNSRSEMNVSTLELGDSALYLCASSLEGDETQYFGPGTRLLVL.

This clone was observed a few times. V is TRBV15 and J is TRBJ1-5; possible D gene TRBD1, 5 bases. From germline, CDR1 is LNHNV and CDR2 YYDKDF (reference sequence). The germline V and J ends were trimmed by 0 bases and 6 bases, with 9 bases remaining between them. CDR3 length: 14 amino acids. CDR3 DNA: TGTGCCACCAGCAGAGAGGGGGGAGGTCAGCCCCAGCATTTT. This codes for CATSREGGGQPQHF.

The chain combines TRBV15 with TRBJ2-1, with 8 bases matching TRBD1. From germline, CDR1 is LNHNV and CDR2 YYDKDF (reference sequence). J gave up 5 bases and V 3 bases, and 0 bases lay outside the gene matches. The CDR3 is made up of 13 amino acids. The CDR3 reads CATSRDRDNEQFF. The DNA for the CDR3 is TGTGCCACCAGCAGGGACAGGGACAATGAGCAGTTCTTC.

The chain carries TRBV10-3 and TRBJ2-3; possibly TRBD2 for D (6 bases). CDR1 and CDR2 (germline): ENHRY, SYGVKD. The length of the CDR3 is 16 residues. Trimming took 4 bases from V and 2 from J, leaving 16 bases between them. CDR3 sequence: CAISGGSGKNTDTQYF. The CDR3 DNA reads TGTGCCATCAGTGGAGGTAGCGGTAAAAACACAGATACGCAGTATTTT.